These T cell receptor beta chains were read from a single sample in a study of blood T cell repertoires in COVID-19. TCRdb keeps only in-frame clones here, not all; method: immunoSEQ multiplex PCR. The table shows about 150,000 clones, with around 89% occurring only once. The specimen sequenced was peripheral blood. Every receptor here comes from a human donor with COVID-19, enrolled during active disease. The donor label of this sample is uncertain. Each CDR3 is given with its conserved first and last residue. A D gene is named only where the DNA matches it firmly. Size tells how often a clone was seen (once, few, many) or the class of an expanded clone, and some rows leave it out.

size,V,J,D,CDR3,DNA
.,TRBV27,TRBJ1-6,.,CASSTLGHQSPLHF,TGTGCCAGCAGTACGCTGGGACACCAATCACCCCTCCACTTT
.,TRBV13,TRBJ2-1,TRBD1,CASSTSGTGGSEQFF,TGTGCCAGCAGCACATCCGGGACAGGGGGCAGCGAGCAGTTCTTC
.,TRBV2,TRBJ1-2,TRBD1,CASSDPGQGHGYTF,TGTGCCAGCAGTGATCCGGGACAGGGGCACGGCTACACCTTC
.,TRBV7-9,TRBJ2-5,.,CASSLGTRETQYF,TGTGCCAGCAGCTTGGGTACGCGGGAGACCCAGTACTTC
.,TRBV3-1/TRBV3-2,TRBJ2-1,TRBD2,CASSWGLAGGNEQFF,TGTGCCAGCAGCTGGGGACTAGCGGGGGGGAATGAGCAGTTCTTC
.,TRBV5-1,TRBJ2-5,TRBD1,CASGRNRGRRETQYF,TGCGCCAGCGGACGTAACAGGGGGCGTCGAGAGACCCAGTACTTC
.,TRBV2,TRBJ1-5,.,CASTRPGQGSGPQHF,TGTGCCAGCACCCGACCGGGACAAGGGTCGGGGCCCCAGCATTTT
.,TRBV5-1,TRBJ1-4,.,CASSPQATGLSEKLFF,TGCGCCAGCAGCCCGCAAGCAACAGGGTTGAGTGAAAAACTGTTTTTT
.,TRBV25-1,TRBJ1-1,.,CASSEYGGGGTEAFF,TGTGCCAGCAGTGAATATGGGGGGGGCGGAACTGAAGCTTTCTTT
.,TRBV7-2,TRBJ1-1,.,CASSRPGYRNTEAFF,TGTGCCAGCAGCCGCCCAGGGTATCGGAACACTGAAGCTTTCTTT
.,TRBV28,TRBJ2-7,.,CASSSPQGNPGQYF,TGTGCCAGCAGTTCCCCCCAGGGGAATCCAGGGCAGTACTTC
.,TRBV11-2,TRBJ1-1,.,CASLVNMNTEAFF,TGTGCCAGCCTAGTCAACATGAACACTGAAGCTTTCTTT
.,TRBV7-9,TRBJ1-5,.,CASSSGGNQPQHF,TGTGCCAGCAGCTCCGGTGGCAATCAGCCCCAGCATTTT
.,TRBV10-2,TRBJ2-7,TRBD2,CASSGLAGATSYEQYF,TGCGCCAGCAGTGGGCTAGCGGGGGCCACTTCCTACGAGCAGTACTTC
.,TRBV4-1,TRBJ1-1,TRBD1,CASSQEPGGDTEAFF,TGCGCCAGCAGCCAAGAACCAGGGGGAGACACTGAAGCTTTCTTT
.,TRBV6-5,TRBJ1-5,.,CASSYSARSPQHF,TGTGCCAGCAGTTACTCGGCACGCTCGCCCCAGCATTTT
once,TRBV6-5,TRBJ1-3,.,CASVRGLDSGNTIYF,TGTGCCAGCGTAAGGGGACTGGACTCTGGAAACACCATATATTTT
.,TRBV11-2,TRBJ1-6,.,CASSFRGTHNSPLHF,TGTGCCAGCAGCTTTCGAGGGACACATAATTCACCCCTCCACTTT
once,TRBV2,TRBJ1-2,.,CASSAGNGYTF,TGTGCCAGCAGTGCCGGGAATGGCTACACCTTC
.,TRBV5-1,TRBJ2-7,.,CASSLVSENEQYF,TGCGCCAGCAGCTTGGTCAGTGAAAACGAGCAGTACTTC
.,TRBV7-9,TRBJ1-1,.,CASSLWAGTEAFF,TGTGCCAGCAGCTTATGGGCGGGCACTGAAGCTTTCTTT
once,TRBV19,TRBJ2-3,TRBD2,CASSTGLAGGRLHTDTQYF,TGTGCCAGTAGTACGGGACTAGCGGGGGGCCGTTTGCATACAGATACGCAGTATTTT
.,TRBV10-1,TRBJ1-6,TRBD1,CASRQGDNSPLHF,TGCGCCAGCAGGCAGGGGGATAATTCACCCCTCCACTTT
.,TRBV18,TRBJ2-3,TRBD1,CASSPAGTATDTQYF,TGTGCCAGCTCACCTGCCGGGACAGCCACAGATACGCAGTATTTT
.,TRBV10-3,TRBJ1-5,TRBD1,CAISGSTGGSQPQHF,TGTGCCATCAGCGGGTCCACAGGGGGCAGTCAGCCCCAGCATTTT
.,TRBV28,TRBJ2-7,.,CASSFTLSGLSYEQYF,TGTGCCAGCAGTTTCACTCTTTCGGGTCTCTCCTACGAGCAGTACTTC
.,TRBV7-9,TRBJ1-2,.,CASSLGLYYGYTF,TGTGCCAGCAGCTTGGGACTTTACTATGGCTACACCTTC
once,TRBV5-1,TRBJ2-7,TRBD1,CASTPADRDSYEQYF,TGCGCCAGCACCCCGGCCGACAGGGATTCCTACGAGCAGTACTTC
.,TRBV6-1,TRBJ1-1,.,CASSEVPGRAFF,TGTGCCAGCAGTGAAGTCCCAGGGCGGGCTTTCTTT
.,TRBV7-3,TRBJ2-2,TRBD1,CASSPGTGETGELFF,TGTGCCAGCAGCCCGGGGACAGGGGAGACCGGGGAGCTGTTTTTT
few,TRBV9,TRBJ1-2,TRBD1,CASKEGAYGYTF,TGTGCCAGCAAGGAGGGGGCCTATGGCTACACCTTC
.,TRBV11-1,TRBJ1-4,.,CASSNQGINEKLFF,TGTGCCAGCAGCAACCAGGGGATTAATGAAAAACTGTTTTTT
.,TRBV19,TRBJ2-1,.,CASQGTFNEQFF,TGTGCCAGTCAGGGTACATTCAATGAGCAGTTCTTC
.,TRBV27,TRBJ1-1,TRBD1,CASTQGGMNTEAFF,TGTGCCAGCACTCAGGGGGGCATGAACACTGAAGCTTTCTTT
.,TRBV5-6,TRBJ1-1,.,CASSTPGEPNTEAFF,TGTGCCAGCAGCACCCCGGGAGAACCTAACACTGAAGCTTTCTTT
once,TRBV12-2,TRBJ1-4,.,CASRLARGEKGKLFF,TGTGCAAGTCGCTTAGCCAGGGGGGAGAAGGGAAAACTGTTTTTT
.,TRBV7-2,TRBJ2-3,TRBD2,CASRPPSGGTDTQYF,TGTGCCAGCAGACCCCCCAGCGGGGGTACAGATACGCAGTATTTT
.,TRBV29-1,TRBJ1-2,TRBD1,CSVEEGTGAYGYTF,TGCAGCGTTGAAGAGGGGACAGGGGCCTATGGCTACACCTTC
once,TRBV5-5,TRBJ2-1,.,CASSLVPEEFF,TGTGCCAGCAGCTTGGTTCCAGAGGAGTTCTTC
.,TRBV9,TRBJ1-3,.,CASSVGTITSSGNTIYF,TGTGCCAGCAGCGTAGGTACGATAACGAGCTCTGGAAACACCATATATTTT
.,TRBV7-9,TRBJ2-4,.,CASSLYRTGILAKNIQYF,TGTGCCAGCAGCCTCTATAGAACAGGGATCCTAGCCAAAAACATTCAGTACTTC
.,TRBV28,TRBJ2-7,.,CASSSAGNHEQYF,TGTGCCAGCAGTTCAGCAGGTAACCACGAGCAGTACTTC
.,TRBV18,TRBJ2-7,TRBD1,CASSPGTATTYEQYF,TGTGCCAGCTCACCAGGGACAGCGACCACCTACGAGCAGTACTTC
.,TRBV2,TRBJ2-7,.,CASKRQQYEQYF,TGTGCCAGTAAGAGACAGCAGTACGAGCAGTACTTC
few,TRBV15,TRBJ2-3,.,CATSRDIMSDTQYF,TGTGCCACCAGCAGAGATATTATGTCGGATACGCAGTATTTT
.,TRBV14,TRBJ1-2,.,CASSQDLEEPGYTF,TGTGCCAGCAGCCAAGATTTGGAGGAACCGGGCTACACCTTC